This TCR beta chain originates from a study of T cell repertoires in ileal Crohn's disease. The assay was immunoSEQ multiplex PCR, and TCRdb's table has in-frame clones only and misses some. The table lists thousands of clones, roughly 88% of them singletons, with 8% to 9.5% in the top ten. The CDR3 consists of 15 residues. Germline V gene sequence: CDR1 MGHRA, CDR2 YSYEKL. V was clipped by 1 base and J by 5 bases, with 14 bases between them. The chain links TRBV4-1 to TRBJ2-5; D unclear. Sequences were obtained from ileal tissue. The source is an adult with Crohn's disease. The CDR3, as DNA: TGCGCCAGCAGCCAAGGGGTCGGGTCTGGTGAGACCCAGTACTTC. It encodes CASSQGVGSGETQYF.